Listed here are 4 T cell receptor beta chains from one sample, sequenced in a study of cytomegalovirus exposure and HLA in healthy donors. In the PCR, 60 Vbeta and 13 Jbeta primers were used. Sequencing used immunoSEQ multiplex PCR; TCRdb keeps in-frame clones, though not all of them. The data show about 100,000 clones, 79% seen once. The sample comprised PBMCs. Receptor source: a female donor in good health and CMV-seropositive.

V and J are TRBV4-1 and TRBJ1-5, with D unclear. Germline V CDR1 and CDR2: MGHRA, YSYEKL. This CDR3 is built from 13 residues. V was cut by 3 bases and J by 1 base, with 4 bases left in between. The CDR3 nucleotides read TGCGCCAGCAGCCACGGGAGCAATCAGCCCCAGCATTTT. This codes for CASSHGSNQPQHF.

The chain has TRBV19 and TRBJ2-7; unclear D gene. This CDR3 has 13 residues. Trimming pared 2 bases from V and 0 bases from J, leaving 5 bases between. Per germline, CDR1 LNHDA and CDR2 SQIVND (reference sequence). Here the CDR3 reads CASSIRDSYEQYF. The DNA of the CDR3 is TGTGCCAGTAGTATACGCGACTCCTACGAGCAGTACTTC.

The CDR3 DNA reads as TGTGCCAGCAGTGAAGCGGTTAGGACAGGGGGCCGCTATGGCTACACCTTC. Translation: CASSEAVRTGGRYGYTF. The V and J genes are TRBV6-1 and TRBJ1-2; 11 nucleotides align to TRBD1. The CDR3 is made up of 17 amino acids. V trimming: 0 bases; J trimming: 4 bases; junction bases outside the gene matches: 7. CDR1 and CDR2 from the germline V gene are MNHNS and SASEGT.

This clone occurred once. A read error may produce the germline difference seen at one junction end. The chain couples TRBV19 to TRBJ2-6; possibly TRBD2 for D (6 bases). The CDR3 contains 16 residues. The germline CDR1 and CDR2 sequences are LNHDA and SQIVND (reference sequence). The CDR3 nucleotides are TGTGCCAGTAGTATTAGGGGAGGATCTGGGGCCAACGGCCTGACTTTC. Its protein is CASSIRGGSGANGLTF.